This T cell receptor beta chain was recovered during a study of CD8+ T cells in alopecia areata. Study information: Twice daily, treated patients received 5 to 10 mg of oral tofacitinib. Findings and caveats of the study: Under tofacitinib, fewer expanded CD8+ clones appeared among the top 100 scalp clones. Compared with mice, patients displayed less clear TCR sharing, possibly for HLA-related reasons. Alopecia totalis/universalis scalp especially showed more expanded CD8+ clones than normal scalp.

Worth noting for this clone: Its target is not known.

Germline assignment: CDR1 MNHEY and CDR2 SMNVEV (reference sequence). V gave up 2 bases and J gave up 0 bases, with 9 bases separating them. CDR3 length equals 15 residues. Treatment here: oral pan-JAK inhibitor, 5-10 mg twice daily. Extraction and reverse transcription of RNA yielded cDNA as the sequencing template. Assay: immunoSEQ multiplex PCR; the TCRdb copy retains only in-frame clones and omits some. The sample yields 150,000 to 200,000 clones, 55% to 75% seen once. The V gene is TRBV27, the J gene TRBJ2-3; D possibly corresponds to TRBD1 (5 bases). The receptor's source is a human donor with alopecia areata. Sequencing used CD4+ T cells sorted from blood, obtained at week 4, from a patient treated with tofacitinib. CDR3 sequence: CASSLLSGSTDTQYF. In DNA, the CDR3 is TGTGCCAGCAGTTTACTCTCAGGGAGCACAGATACGCAGTATTTT.